There are many counts of the clone carrying this T cell receptor beta chain. Relative to the germline gene, one junction end is altered; a read error may explain this. Beta-chain TCR CDR3 regions were amplified from RNA transcripts. The authors performed first-round RT-PCR with HTBI primers and then a second-round multiplex PCR. MiXCR, run by TCRdb on the multiplex PCR reads, gives a single entry per CDR3 protein. The sample shows around 600,000 distinct CDR3 sequences, roughly 39% of them seen only once. These data belong to a study of Graves' ophthalmopathy and Graves' hyperthyroidism. Uncontrolled infections, pregnancy, lactation or other autoimmune diseases led to patient exclusion. PBMCs stemmed from more than 9.5 ml of fresh peripheral blood. Germline V gene sequence: CDR1 ENHRY, CDR2 SYGVKD. The CDR3 totals 13 residues.

Source material: peripheral blood. The receptor was derived from an adult man with Graves' ophthalmopathy. The V gene is TRBV10-3, the J gene TRBJ2-2; D ambiguous. Written as DNA, the CDR3 is TGTGCCAGCAGTTACACCGACACCGGGGAGCTGTTTTTT. Protein sequence: CASSYTDTGELFF.